Presented here are 21 T cell receptor beta chains from one specimen sequenced in a study of cytomegalovirus exposure and HLA in healthy donors. Method: immunoSEQ multiplex PCR; TCRdb's copy keeps in-frame clones and lacks some. The sample holds about 38,000 clones, over 85% seen once. The sequenced material came from PBMCs. The receptor set was obtained from a man aged 18 to 30 in good health and CMV-seronegative.

The V gene is TRBV7-9, the J gene TRBJ2-7, with TRBD1 matching 8 bases. J lost 3 bases, V lost 7 bases, and 5 bases had no gene match. The CDR3 consists of 13 residues. CDR1 is SEHNR, CDR2 FQNEAQ, per germline (reference sequence). Here the CDR3 DNA reads TGTGCCAGCAAAGGAACAGGGGGCTACGAGCAGTACTTC. It codes for CASKGTGGYEQYF.

The chain has TRBV7-8 and TRBJ1-1, with 12 nucleotides matching TRBD1. V was clipped by 5 bases and J by 6 bases; unmatched bases: 7. CDR3 length: 15 amino acids. The V gene's germline CDR1 is SGHVS and CDR2 FQNEAQ. The CDR3 DNA follows: TGTGCCAGCAGCCCAGGGGACAGGGGGCGGTCTGAAGCTTTCTTT. Residues: CASSPGDRGRSEAFF. Together with reference TRBV7-8 and TRBJ1-1, the CDR3 gives the full variable domain: GAGVSQSPRYKVAKRGQDVALRCDPISGHVSLFWYQQALGQGPEFLTYFQNEAQLDKSGLPSDRFFAERPEGSVSTLKIQRTQQEDSAVYLCASSPGDRGRSEAFFGQGTRLTVV.

The chain couples TRBV27 to TRBJ2-3, with D possibly TRBD1 on 5 matching bases. Trimming left V 6 bases short and J 5 bases short, with 9 bases between. The CDR3 has 12 residues. The V gene's germline CDR1 is MNHEY and CDR2 SMNVEV (reference sequence). The DNA of the CDR3 is TGTGCCAGCAGGTCTCAGGGAGATACGCAGTATTTT. Amino acids: CASRSQGDTQYF.

The chain couples TRBV20-1 to TRBJ2-3; D is ambiguous. The length of the CDR3 is 11 residues. CDR1 and CDR2 from the germline V gene are DFQATT and SNEGSKA (reference sequence). Trimming pared 6 bases from V and 2 bases from J, leaving 6 bases between. In DNA form, the CDR3 reads TGCAGTGCCCTTCTCACAGATACGCAGTATTTT. It is translated as CSALLTDTQYF.

The J gene is TRBJ1-2, the V gene TRBV9, with 9 bases matching TRBD1. V was clipped by 2 bases and J by 7 bases; unmatched bases: 6. Germline assignment: CDR1 SGDLS and CDR2 YYNGEE. This CDR3 has 14 residues. This CDR3 reads CASSVGQGKVGYTF. The CDR3 region has the DNA TGTGCCAGCAGCGTCGGACAGGGGAAGGTTGGCTACACCTTC.

The rearrangement joins TRBV6-1 to TRBJ1-5; a possible D gene is TRBD1 (5 bases). Germline CDR1 is MNHNS and CDR2 is SASEGT. Trimming stripped 1 base from V and 6 bases from J, with 10 bases between. This CDR3 spans 14 amino acids. CDR3 in amino acids: CASSEGGASQPQHF. CDR3 DNA: TGTGCCAGCAGTGAAGGTGGGGCTAGTCAGCCCCAGCATTTT.

This sequence joins TRBV7-9 and TRBJ2-7; D is possibly TRBD2 (5 bases). The germline V and J ends were trimmed by 6 bases and 2 bases, with 20 bases remaining between them. Germline CDR1 and CDR2: SEHNR and FQNEAQ (reference sequence). CDR3 size: 16 residues. The CDR3 DNA reads TGTGCCAGCAGTCCTCCGGACTTCCCAGGTACCTACGAGCAGTACTTC. Protein product: CASSPPDFPGTYEQYF.

Worth noting for this clone: Its ends do not fully match the called genes, so a read error is possible. V and J are TRBV2 and TRBJ1-3, with a tentative D call TRBD1 (5 bases). The CDR3 runs 12 residues. Germline V gives CDR1 SNHLY, CDR2 FYNNEI. The CDR3 coding sequence is TGTGCCAGCAGTGAAGCTGGGGCCGACCTCAATTTT. This encodes CASSEAGADLNF. Full variable domain (rest looked up from reference TRBV2 and TRBJ1-3): EPEVTQTPSHQVTQMGQEVILRCVPISNHLYFYWYRQILGQKVEFLVSFYNNEISEKSEIFDDQFSVERPDGSNFTLKIRSTKLEDSAMYFCASSEAGADLNFGEGSWLTVV.

The J gene is TRBJ2-2, the V gene TRBV9; no clear D. This CDR3 contains 14 residues. In germline, CDR1 is SGDLS, CDR2 YYNGEE. Deletions cut 7 bases from V and 1 base from J, with 11 bases between. Here the CDR3 DNA reads TGTGCCAGCGGGTCTAGTGGGAACACCGGGGAGCTGTTTTTT. Translating it yields CASGSSGNTGELFF.

The chain is built from TRBV14 and TRBJ2-7, with 8 bases that match TRBD1. Germline values: CDR1 SGHDN, CDR2 FVKESK. V was clipped by 3 bases and J by 6 bases; unmatched bases: 10. This CDR3 comprises 15 residues. The DNA of the CDR3 is TGTGCCAGCAGCCATATGACAGGGGATAATAGCGAGCAGTACTTC. It encodes CASSHMTGDNSEQYF.

The chain is built from TRBV30 and TRBJ1-6; D possibly corresponds to TRBD1 (6 bases). The germline V gene encodes CDR1 GTSNPN and CDR2 SVGIG (reference sequence). The CDR3 is 16 residues long. Trimming stripped 2 bases from V and 9 bases from J, with 20 bases between. For the CDR3, the DNA is TGTGCCTGGAGTTCTACCAGGGGCTACCGGGCTTCACCCCTCCACTTT. Translating it yields CAWSSTRGYRASPLHF.

This clone was recorded a few times. The V and J genes are TRBV5-1 and TRBJ2-1; 10 bases are a match to TRBD1. From germline, CDR1 is SGHRS and CDR2 YFSETQ. This CDR3 has 16 amino acids. The junction had 13 bases not matched to a gene; V was cut back by 4 bases and J by 9 bases. The CDR3 sequence: CASSPSGQGGFGEQFF. The CDR3 coding sequence is TGCGCCAGCAGCCCCTCAGGACAGGGGGGCTTCGGTGAGCAGTTCTTC.

J is TRBJ1-4 and V is TRBV18; 7 bases map to TRBD1. Germline V gene data show CDR1 as KGHSH and CDR2 as LQKENI. Trimming cost V 2 bases and J 12 bases; bases outside gene matches: 3. CDR3 length equals 12 residues. The CDR3 DNA follows: TGTGCCAGCTCACCAGACCAGGGGGAACTGTTTTTT. Its protein product is CASSPDQGELFF.

To note about this clone: Compared with germline, one end of the junction differs, possibly owing to a read error. The chain combines TRBV7-7 with TRBJ2-3, with 7 bases aligning to TRBD1. The CDR3 spans 15 residues. Germline V lookup: CDR1 SSHAT, CDR2 FNYEAQ (reference sequence). The DNA for the CDR3 is TGTGCTAGCAGCTTAGGGACAGCGACTACAGATACGCAGTATTTT. This sequence encodes CASSLGTATTDTQYF.

The sample holds one count of this clone. The J gene is TRBJ1-3, the V gene TRBV30; TRBD1 matches 7 bases. Looked up from germline, CDR1 is GTSNPN and CDR2 is SVGIG (reference sequence). The V and J ends lost 0 bases and 0 bases, in that order; junction bases with no gene match: 2. The CDR3 has 15 amino acids. The CDR3 reads CAWSVGGSSGNTIYF. The CDR3 nucleotides are TGTGCCTGGAGTGTAGGGGGCTCCTCTGGAAACACCATATATTTT.

J is TRBJ2-5 and V is TRBV6-5, with 8 positions matching TRBD1. This CDR3 spans 12 amino acids. V lost 7 bases and J lost 3; bases outside the gene matches: 1. Germline CDR1 is MNHEY and CDR2 is SVGAGI. Here the CDR3 reads CASKGQEETQYF. DNA for the CDR3: TGTGCCAGCAAGGGACAGGAAGAGACCCAGTACTTC.

The rearrangement uses TRBV5-5 and TRBJ2-7, with 7 bases lining up with TRBD1. CDR1 is SGHKS and CDR2 is YYEKEE in the germline V gene (reference sequence). The CDR3 contains 15 residues. After removal of 7 bases from V and 0 bases from J, the junction contained 10 bases not matched to a gene. CDR3 region: CASSPGGPFSYEQYF. Here the CDR3 DNA reads TGTGCCAGCTCCCCAGGGGGTCCCTTCTCCTACGAGCAGTACTTC.

The genes are TRBV2 and TRBJ1-5, with D hard to call. CDR3 length: 13 residues. Trimming pared 7 bases from V and 4 bases from J, leaving 11 bases between. The germline CDR1 and CDR2 sequences are SNHLY and FYNNEI. The CDR3 loop reads CASNRAGNQPQHF. CDR3 DNA sequence: TGTGCCAGCAATAGGGCGGGAAATCAGCCCCAGCATTTT.

The genes are TRBV6-1 and TRBJ1-4, with D perhaps TRBD1 (5 bases). Germline V lookup: CDR1 MNHNS, CDR2 SASEGT. V lost 6 bases and J lost 7, with 12 bases in between. The CDR3 sequence is 13 residues long. The CDR3 DNA sequence: TGTGCCAGCAGGCATGCGGGGGGTGAAAAACTGTTTTTT. Its protein is CASRHAGGEKLFF.

This chain uses TRBV5-4 with TRBJ2-1; D may be TRBD1 (5 bases). V was shortened by 0 bases and J by 5 bases, with 21 bases between the two germline ends. This CDR3 has 18 residues. CDR1 is SGHNT and CDR2 is YYREEE in the germline V gene (reference sequence). CDR3 sequence (DNA): TGTGCCAGCAGCTTGGAAGGCACCCGGTTAGGGGCCCACAATGAGCAGTTCTTC. Protein sequence: CASSLEGTRLGAHNEQFF. Together with reference TRBV5-4 and TRBJ2-1, the CDR3 gives the full variable domain: ETGVTQSPTHLIKTRGQQVTLRCSSQSGHNTVSWYQQALGQGPQFIFQYYREEENGRGNFPPRFSGLQFPNYSSELNVNALELDDSALYLCASSLEGTRLGAHNEQFFGPGTRLTVL.

The genes are TRBV5-1 and TRBJ1-1, with 10 bases fitting TRBD1. From germline, CDR1 is SGHRS and CDR2 YFSETQ. J lost 6 bases, V lost 4 bases, and 3 bases had no gene match. There are 13 residues in the CDR3. This chain's CDR3 is CASSPGQGAEAFF. CDR3 coding DNA: TGCGCCAGCAGCCCCGGACAGGGGGCTGAAGCTTTCTTT.